Presented here are 8 T cell receptor beta chains from one specimen sequenced in a study of early T cells in non-severe SARS-CoV-2 infection. TCRdb re-called the 5' RACE reads with MiXCR, one entry per CDR3 protein. This sample carries tens of thousands of distinct CDR3 sequences, around 20% of them seen once, and the ten largest clones take approximately 15%. The sequencing here drew on whole blood, taken at baseline. These receptors originate from an adult who was a healthcare worker with PCR-confirmed SARS-CoV-2 infection or an uninfected control (not recorded which).

This clonotype was counted ten times or more. The rearrangement joins TRBV18 to TRBJ1-1, with D hard to call. V lost 0 bases to trimming and J lost 4 bases, with 15 bases between them. The CDR3 is 16 amino acids. The V gene's germline CDR1 is KGHSH and CDR2 LQKENI. The CDR3 sequence: CASSPPNTLSGTEAFF. The CDR3 bases are TGTGCCAGCTCACCACCGAACACCCTGAGTGGCACTGAAGCTTTCTTT.

The chain has TRBV7-6 and TRBJ2-2; tentative D call: TRBD1 (5 bases). Germline V gene data show CDR1 as SGHVS and CDR2 as FNYEAQ. The germline V and J ends were trimmed by 5 bases and 5 bases, with 12 bases remaining between them. This CDR3 has 14 amino acids. CDR3 bases: TGTGCCAGCAGCCTGACAGAAAGTACCGGGGAGCTGTTTTTT. Translating gives CASSLTESTGELFF.

This clonotype has a handful of counts. The gene calls are TRBV7-9 and TRBJ2-5; D unclear. This CDR3 region has 13 residues. Germline loops: CDR1 SEHNR, CDR2 FQNEAQ (reference sequence). V lost 5 bases and J lost 3, with 10 bases in between. In DNA, the CDR3 is TGTGCCAGCAGCCCCTGGAGCGAAGAGACCCAGTACTTC. Translated, it gives CASSPWSEETQYF.

This clonotype was seen a few times. V usage is TRBV4-1 and J usage is TRBJ1-5, with TRBD1 matching 7 bases. Trimming took 1 base from V and 5 from J; bases not matched to a gene: 8. The CDR3 covers 16 residues. Germline CDR1 MGHRA, CDR2 YSYEKL. Here the CDR3 reads CASSQVWGQFYQPQHF. The CDR3 region has the DNA TGCGCCAGCAGCCAAGTTTGGGGACAGTTTTATCAGCCCCAGCATTTT.

This clonotype occurred a few times. V and J are TRBV2 and TRBJ2-1; 7 bases agree with TRBD2. Germline loops: CDR1 SNHLY, CDR2 FYNNEI. Trimming at V came to 8 bases and at J to 4 bases, leaving 14 bases not matched to a gene. The CDR3 totals 16 residues. CDR3 in amino acids: CASLRGAGPEYNEQFF. The CDR3 nucleotides read TGTGCCAGCCTGAGGGGAGCGGGGCCTGAGTACAATGAGCAGTTCTTC. Drawing the rest from reference TRBV2 and TRBJ2-1, the complete variable domain is EPEVTQTPSHQVTQMGQEVILRCVPISNHLYFYWYRQILGQKVEFLVSFYNNEISEKSEIFDDQFSVERPDGSNFTLKIRSTKLEDSAMYFCASLRGAGPEYNEQFFGPGTRLTVL.

The rearrangement joins TRBV6-5 to TRBJ1-2; D is undetermined. Trimming took 8 bases from V and 3 from J, leaving 10 bases between them. Germline lookup yields CDR1 MNHEY and CDR2 SVGAGI. The CDR3 is 12 residues long. In nucleotides, the CDR3 is TGTGCCAGCGGGAAGCCTGACTATGGCTACACCTTC. As protein: CASGKPDYGYTF.

The rearrangement joins TRBV3-1 to TRBJ1-2; D is possibly TRBD1 (6 bases). This CDR3 is built from 15 residues. V gave up 3 bases and J gave up 8 bases, with 19 bases separating them. Germline V gene sequence: CDR1 LGHDT, CDR2 YNNKEL (reference sequence). The CDR3 loop reads CASSHRRQVIRGYTF. The CDR3 DNA sequence: TGTGCCAGCAGCCATAGAAGACAGGTTATTAGAGGCTACACCTTC. Full variable domain (missing parts from reference TRBV3-1 and TRBJ1-2): DTAVSQTPKYLVTQMGNDKSIKCEQNLGHDTMYWYKQDSKKFLKIMFSYNNKELIINETVPNRFSPKSPDKAHLNLHINSLELGDSAVYFCASSHRRQVIRGYTFGSGTRLTVV.

This clonotype was seen a handful of times. CDR3 DNA sequence: TGTGCCAGCAGTGAGCGACCGGGGGGCAAAGCTTTCTTT. Amino acid sequence: CASSERPGGKAFF. The chain couples TRBV6-1 to TRBJ1-1, with a weak D call TRBD1 (6 bases). The length of the CDR3 is 13 residues. Looked up from germline, CDR1 is MNHNS and CDR2 is SASEGT. V lost 3 bases, J lost 9 bases, and 14 bases lay in between.